This T cell receptor (beta chain) was recovered during a study of identical twins. Findings of the study overall: It was cross-sectional statistical analysis, not following the same donors, that the conclusions relied on. Models underpredicted monozygotic twin sharing of out-of-frame TCR alpha. Invariant T cells like MAIT and iNKT could partly confound the zero-insertion analyses. Shared out-of-frame alpha sequences (those common to twins) showed excess low generation probability.

Per germline, CDR1 SEHNR and CDR2 FQNEAQ (reference sequence). V was pared by 3 bases and J by 5 bases, with 11 bases of the junction left unmatched. The CDR3 runs to 17 residues. TCRdb called the 5' RACE reads again in MiXCR, with one record for every CDR3 protein. The sample includes roughly 750,000 distinct CDR3 sequences, approximately 21% of them seen just once. There are a few counts of this clonotype. Its cognate antigen is unknown. In addition, the sample was reused for a study of T cells expressing NK-cell markers.

The material sequenced was PBMCs. The chain recombines TRBV7-9 with TRBJ2-5, with 11 bases fitting TRBD2. The receptor was derived from a woman between 18 and 29 years old in good health. The CDR3 sequence is CASSFSSGGPSQETQYF. CDR3 DNA: TGTGCCAGCAGCTTCTCTAGCGGGGGGCCCTCCCAGGAGACCCAGTACTTC.